Below are 31 T cell receptor beta chains sequenced from a single sample in a study of molecular identifiers for immune sequencing clone quantification. A single record per CDR3 protein comes from TCRdb applying MiXCR to the PCR reads. The sample shows about 510,000 distinct CDR3 sequences, roughly a fifth of them seen only once. Sample: naive CD8+ T cells from blood, with Jurkat cell RNA spiked in. The subset was: FACS-sorted CD8+CD4-CCR7+CD45RA+ naive T cells. Every receptor here comes from a human donor in good health. Some libraries in this study had Jurkat cell RNA spiked in.

The chain combines TRBV11-3 with TRBJ2-3, with no clear D. The ends were cut back, 3 bases at V and 2 bases at J, with 9 bases in the middle. The CDR3 length is 14 residues. CDR1 SGHNT and CDR2 YENEEA come from the germline V gene. In nucleotides, the CDR3 is TGTGCCAGCAGCTTTAGACACCTCACAGATACGCAGTATTTT. Residues: CASSFRHLTDTQYF.

This clonotype was recorded many times. The gene calls are TRBV7-2 and TRBJ2-3; tentatively, D is TRBD1 (5 bases). The CDR3 consists of 15 residues. The V end was cut by 7 bases, the J end by 2 bases, with 16 bases between. Per the germline V gene, CDR1 is SGHTA and CDR2 is FQGNSA. CDR3 amino acids: CASTGYQGFTDTQYF. The CDR3 DNA reads as TGTGCCAGCACAGGCTATCAGGGTTTCACAGATACGCAGTATTTT.

The sample holds many counts of this clonotype. The CDR3 loop reads CASSLWGDFTDTQYF. The CDR3, as DNA: TGTGCCAGCAGCTTATGGGGGGACTTCACAGATACGCAGTATTTT. The genes are TRBV7-9 and TRBJ2-3; a weak D match, TRBD2 (6 bases). CDR1 SEHNR and CDR2 FQNEAQ come from the germline V gene (reference sequence). The CDR3 totals 15 residues. V lost 2 bases, J lost 2 bases, and 11 bases lay in between.

Concerning this clonotype itself: Possible read error: a much larger clone is one base away. The chain combines TRBV2 with TRBJ1-4; D is ambiguous. Germline V gene lookup returns CDR1 SNHLY and CDR2 FYNNEI. There are 17 residues in the CDR3. The CDR3 region is CASSGPGVPGDNEKLLF. The CDR3 bases are TGTGCCAGCAGTGGTCCGGGAGTTCCAGGAGATAATGAAAAACTGCTTTTT.

The chain has TRBV19 and TRBJ1-5; D possibly corresponds to TRBD1 (6 bases). The CDR3 loop spans 16 amino acids. Trimming removed 3 bases from V and 0 bases from J, with 12 bases in between. Germline-derived CDR1 and CDR2 are LNHDA and SQIVND (reference sequence). Here the CDR3 reads CASSIRGWDSNQPQHF. The DNA of the CDR3 is TGTGCCAGTAGTATCAGGGGATGGGATAGCAATCAGCCCCAGCATTTT.

The chain uses TRBV3-1 and TRBJ2-7; TRBD2 matches 11 bases. Germline CDR1 LGHDT, CDR2 YNNKEL (reference sequence). CDR3 length: 16 residues. With 3 bases clipped from V and 4 bases from J, the junction kept 8 bases outside the gene matches. In DNA form, the CDR3 reads TGTGCCAGCAGCCACCTGCTAGCGGGGGGATCGTACGAGCAGTACTTC. The encoded protein is CASSHLLAGGSYEQYF.

This clonotype was detected ten times or more. V and J are TRBV6-2 or TRBV6-3 and TRBJ1-1; the D gene is possibly TRBD1 (6 bases). Trimming shortened V by 7 bases and J by 7 bases, and 22 bases separated the two germline ends. This CDR3 region has 15 residues. Germline CDR1 MNHEY, CDR2 SVGEGT. CDR3 loop: CASILAGGGRHEAFF. The CDR3 DNA follows: TGTGCCAGCATTCTCGCTGGGGGGGGCAGACATGAAGCTTTCTTT.

The chain combines TRBV5-1 with TRBJ2-7, with TRBD1 identical over 7 bases. V was clipped by 7 bases and J by 2 bases; unmatched bases: 15. Germline V gives CDR1 SGHRS, CDR2 YFSETQ. This CDR3 is 16 amino acids long. The CDR3 reads CASPLPRDSVTYEQYF. The CDR3, as DNA: TGCGCCAGCCCCTTGCCCCGGGACAGCGTTACCTACGAGCAGTACTTC.

This chain joins TRBV5-8 and TRBJ2-3; 9 bases are shared with TRBD1. The germline gives CDR1 SGHTS, CDR2 YDEGEE. CDR3 length: 17 amino acids. Trimming took 4 bases from V and 0 from J; bases not matched to a gene: 9. The DNA for the CDR3 is TGTGCCAGCAGCCCCGGGACAGGGCTGCCTAGCACAGATACGCAGTATTTT. This codes for CASSPGTGLPSTDTQYF.

With respect to this clonotype: Possible read error: a much larger clone is one base away. The conserved closing phenylalanine or tryptophan is absent in this CDR3, likely reflecting a read error. The chain joins TRBV29-1 to TRBJ1-4, with a weak D call TRBD1 (5 bases). V shed 3 bases and J shed 0 bases, with 14 bases lying between them. CDR1 is SQVTM, CDR2 ANQGSEA, per germline. This CDR3 contains 16 residues. CDR3 DNA: TGCAGCGTTGAGGGGGACCAGGGTCCAACTAATGAAAAACTGTTTTAT. Protein product: CSVEGDQGPTNEKLFY.

Ten or more counts support this clonotype. The DNA of the CDR3 is TGTGCCAGCAGTTCCTACAGTCCAGATACGCAGTATTTT. It codes for CASSSYSPDTQYF. The rearrangement links TRBV6-5 to TRBJ2-3, with no clear D. The germline gives CDR1 MNHEY, CDR2 SVGAGI. The CDR3 has 13 residues. V was pared by 4 bases and J by 4 bases, with 9 bases between.

The rearrangement joins TRBV12-3 or TRBV12-4 to TRBJ1-2; D is unclear. Trimming removed 2 bases from V and 1 base from J, with 8 bases in between. The CDR3 runs to 14 residues. Here the CDR3 DNA reads TGTGCCAGCAGTTTAAGGCGGATTAACTATGGCTACACCTTC. This codes for CASSLRRINYGYTF.

The chain joins TRBV7-9 to TRBJ2-7; tentative D call: TRBD1 (6 bases). Germline loops: CDR1 SEHNR, CDR2 FQNEAQ (reference sequence). This CDR3 has 15 amino acids. Deletions cut 5 bases from V and 3 bases from J, with 17 bases between. In DNA form, the CDR3 reads TGTGCCAGCAGCCAGGACAGCGCAAGAAACTACGAGCAGTACTTC. Protein product: CASSQDSARNYEQYF.

This clonotype occurred many times. This chain links TRBV7-9 with TRBJ2-5; TRBD2 agrees at 8 bases. This CDR3 region has 16 residues. The germline gives CDR1 SEHNR, CDR2 FQNEAQ (reference sequence). V shed 0 bases, J shed 3 bases, and the junction held 6 bases outside the gene matches. In DNA, the CDR3 is TGTGCCAGCAGCTTAGCCCTAGGACTAGCAGAAGAGACCCAGTACTTC. Translated, it gives CASSLALGLAEETQYF.

This sequence joins TRBV27 and TRBJ2-2, with D uncertain. V was pared by 2 bases and J by 0 bases, with 7 bases between. Germline V gives CDR1 MNHEY, CDR2 SMNVEV (reference sequence). The CDR3 is 15 residues long. CDR3 sequence: CASSLVNTNTGELFF. The CDR3 DNA reads TGTGCCAGCAGTTTAGTAAATACGAACACCGGGGAGCTGTTTTTT.

The rearrangement uses TRBV28 and TRBJ2-7; possibly TRBD2 for D (6 bases). CDR3 size: 15 residues. The V gene lost 3 bases and the J gene lost 3 bases, with 15 bases spanning the gap. The germline V gene encodes CDR1 MDHEN and CDR2 SYDVKM. In nucleotides, the CDR3 is TGTGCCAGCAGTTTCGGCCTCAAGCGGGTCTACGAGCAGTACTTC. Protein: CASSFGLKRVYEQYF.

This clonotype was counted at least ten times. The CDR3 DNA sequence: TGTGCCAGCAGTTTAAATAAGAACGTCCTGACTTTC. Translating it yields CASSLNKNVLTF. The chain employs TRBV28 and TRBJ2-6; D ambiguous. With 2 bases removed from V and 10 bases from J, the gap between germline ends came to 6 bases. The CDR3 has 12 residues. Looked up from germline, CDR1 is MDHEN and CDR2 is SYDVKM.

This clonotype appeared a few times. The CDR3 loop is CASSKAKTNTEAFF. CDR3 nucleotide sequence: TGTGCCAGCAGCAAAGCTAAGACTAACACTGAAGCTTTCTTT. The genes are TRBV21-1 and TRBJ1-1. TRBV21-1 is a pseudogene locus. This CDR3 comprises 14 residues.

This clonotype was picked up a small number of times. The chain is built from TRBV20-1 and TRBJ1-1; 8 bases fit TRBD1. The V gene's germline CDR1 is DFQATT and CDR2 SNEGSKA (reference sequence). Unmatched junction bases numbered 15, after V lost 6 bases and J lost 6 bases. The CDR3 has 15 residues. The CDR3 sequence is CSARSRTGFNPEAFF. The CDR3 DNA follows: TGCAGTGCAAGGTCCCGGACAGGGTTTAATCCTGAAGCTTTCTTT.

As to this clonotype: This may be a read error: a much more frequent sequence differs by one nucleotide. The chain recombines TRBV28 with TRBJ2-5; D is uncertain. The CDR3 loop spans 14 amino acids. Germline CDR1 reads MDHEN; CDR2 reads SYDVKM. CDR3 sequence: CASSRRRYQETRYF. CDR3 coding DNA: TGTGCCAGCAGCCGCAGGAGATACCAAGAGACCCGGTACTTC.

The V and J genes are TRBV4-3 and TRBJ1-2; a weak D match, TRBD1 (5 bases). Germline lookup yields CDR1 LGHNA and CDR2 YSLEER. The V end was cut by 1 base, the J end by 8 bases, with 14 bases between. The CDR3 spans 14 residues. CDR3 sequence reads: CASSQGGGDLGYTF. The CDR3 coding sequence is TGCGCCAGCAGCCAAGGCGGAGGGGATCTAGGCTACACCTTC.

In its sample, this clonotype was seen many times. V usage is TRBV7-9 and J usage is TRBJ2-5; the match to TRBD1 covers 8 bases. Losses at the gene ends were 5 bases for V and 6 bases for J; bases not matched to a gene: 5. Germline V gene sequence: CDR1 SEHNR, CDR2 FQNEAQ (reference sequence). The CDR3 sequence is 13 residues long. The DNA of the CDR3 is TGTGCCAGCAGCCACGACAGGGGACAGACCCAGTACTTC. It is translated as CASSHDRGQTQYF.

The V gene is TRBV5-3, the J gene TRBJ2-2; weak D call: TRBD2 (6 bases). TRBV5-3 is an ORF; its function is uncertain. V lost 9 bases and J 4 bases, leaving 19 bases between the germline ends. This CDR3 has 15 amino acids. In DNA form, the CDR3 reads TGTGCCAACAGCTTGGTCGCGGGGCCCACCGGGGAGCTGTTTTTT. This encodes CANSLVAGPTGELFF.

This rearrangement joins TRBV12-3 or TRBV12-4 to TRBJ1-1; D is possibly TRBD1 (6 bases). The CDR3 covers 13 residues. V was cut by 5 bases and J by 10 bases, with 17 bases left in between. CDR3 region: CASSTHNRDVAFF. The CDR3 DNA sequence: TGTGCCAGCAGTACACATAACAGGGACGTAGCTTTCTTT.

With respect to this clonotype: Possible read error: a much larger clone is one base away. The chain uses TRBV28 and TRBJ1-2; 7 nucleotides line up with TRBD1. CDR1 and CDR2 (germline): MDHEN, SYDVKM. The CDR3 spans 12 residues. This chain's CDR3 is CASWDSTYGNTF. DNA for the CDR3: TGTGCCAGCTGGGACAGTACTTATGGCAACACCTTC.

The chain links TRBV5-4 to TRBJ2-2; D unresolved. CDR3 length: 15 residues. Germline lookup yields CDR1 SGHNT and CDR2 YYREEE (reference sequence). Trimming shortened V by 4 bases and J by 2 bases, and 12 bases separated the two germline ends. The CDR3 protein is CASSADIYNTGELFF. The CDR3 DNA is TGTGCCAGCAGCGCCGACATCTACAACACCGGGGAGCTGTTTTTT.

This clonotype appeared many times. The chain links TRBV6-5 to TRBJ1-1, with a tentative D call TRBD1 (5 bases). Germline V gives CDR1 MNHEY, CDR2 SVGAGI. The CDR3 loop spans 13 amino acids. Trimming removed 4 bases at V and 6 bases at J, with 12 bases between. In DNA, the CDR3 is TGTGCCAGCAGTTTGTCCACGGGGGCTGAAGCTTTCTTT. Translation: CASSLSTGAEAFF.

Many counts were recorded for this clonotype. The CDR3 nucleotides read TGTGCCTGGGCCCTAGACAACTACGAGCAGTACTTC. It codes for CAWALDNYEQYF. The chain couples TRBV30 to TRBJ2-7; D is uncertain. V lost 5 bases, J lost 3 bases, and 11 bases lay in between. The CDR3 has 12 residues. The germline V gene has CDR1 GTSNPN and CDR2 SVGIG (reference sequence).

V usage is TRBV6-2 or TRBV6-3 and J usage is TRBJ2-5; D assignment may be TRBD1 or TRBD2 (5 bases each). Germline V gives CDR1 MNHEY, CDR2 SVGEGT. CDR3 length equals 16 residues. V lost 4 bases and J 5 bases, leaving 20 bases between the germline ends. The CDR3: CASSSGTGFRVETQYF. CDR3 nucleotide sequence: TGTGCCAGCAGTTCCGGAACGGGGTTCAGGGTCGAGACCCAGTACTTC.

This clonotype was found a few times. Given a much more abundant clone one base away, this may be a read error. The chain has TRBV28 and TRBJ1-5; unclear D gene. V was shortened by 6 bases and J by 3 bases, with 3 bases between the two germline ends. CDR1 and CDR2 (germline): MDHEN, SYDVKM. The CDR3 sequence is 11 residues long. The DNA of the CDR3 is TGTGCCAGCAGCCACAATCAGCCCCAGCATTTT. It encodes CASSHNQPQHF.

The rearrangement uses TRBV20-1 and TRBJ2-7; possibly TRBD2 for D (5 bases). The V end was cut by 6 bases, the J end by 1 base, with 16 bases between. Germline values: CDR1 DFQATT, CDR2 SNEGSKA (reference sequence). There are 14 residues in the CDR3. In DNA, the CDR3 is TGCAGTGCAACCAGACTACACGGGTCCTACGAGCAGTACTTC. Its protein is CSATRLHGSYEQYF.